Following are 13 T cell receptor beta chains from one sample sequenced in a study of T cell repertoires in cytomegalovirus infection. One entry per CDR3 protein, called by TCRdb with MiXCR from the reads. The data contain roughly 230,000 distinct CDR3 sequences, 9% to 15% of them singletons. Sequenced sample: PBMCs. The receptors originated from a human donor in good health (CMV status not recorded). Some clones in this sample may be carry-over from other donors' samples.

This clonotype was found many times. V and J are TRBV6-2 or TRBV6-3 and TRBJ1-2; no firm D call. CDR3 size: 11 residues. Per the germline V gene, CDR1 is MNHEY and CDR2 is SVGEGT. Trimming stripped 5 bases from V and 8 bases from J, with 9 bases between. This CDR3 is CASSIAGGYTF. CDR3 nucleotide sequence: TGTGCCAGCAGTATTGCGGGAGGCTACACCTTC.

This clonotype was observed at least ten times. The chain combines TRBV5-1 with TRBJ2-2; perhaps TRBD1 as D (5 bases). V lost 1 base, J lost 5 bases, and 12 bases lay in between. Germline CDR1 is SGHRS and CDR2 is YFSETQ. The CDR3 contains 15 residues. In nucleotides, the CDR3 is TGCGCCAGCAGCTTGTCACAGGCGACTACCGGGGAGCTGTTTTTT. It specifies CASSLSQATTGELFF.

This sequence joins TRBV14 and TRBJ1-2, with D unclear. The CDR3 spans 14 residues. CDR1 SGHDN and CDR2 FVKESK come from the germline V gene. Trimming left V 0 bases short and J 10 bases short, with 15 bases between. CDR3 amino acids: CASSQDGWTGSYTF. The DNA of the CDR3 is TGTGCCAGCAGCCAAGATGGGTGGACCGGGTCCTACACCTTC. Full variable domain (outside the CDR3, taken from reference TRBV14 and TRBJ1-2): EAGVTQFPSHSVIEKGQTVTLRCDPISGHDNLYWYRRVMGKEIKFLLHFVKESKQDESGMPNNRFLAERTGGTYSTLKVQPAELEDSGVYFCASSQDGWTGSYTFGSGTRLTVV.

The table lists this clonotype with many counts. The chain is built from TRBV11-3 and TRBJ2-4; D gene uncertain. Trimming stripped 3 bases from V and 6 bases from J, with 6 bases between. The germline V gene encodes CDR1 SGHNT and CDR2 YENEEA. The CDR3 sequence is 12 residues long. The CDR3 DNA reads TGTGCCAGCAGCTTGGGAAGAAACATTCAGTACTTC. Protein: CASSLGRNIQYF.

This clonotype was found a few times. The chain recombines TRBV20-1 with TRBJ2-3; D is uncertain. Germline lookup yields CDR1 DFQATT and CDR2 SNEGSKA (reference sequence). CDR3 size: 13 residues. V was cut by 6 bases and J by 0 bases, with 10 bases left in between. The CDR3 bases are TGCAGTGCCGTGGGCCCTAGCACAGATACGCAGTATTTT. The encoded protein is CSAVGPSTDTQYF.

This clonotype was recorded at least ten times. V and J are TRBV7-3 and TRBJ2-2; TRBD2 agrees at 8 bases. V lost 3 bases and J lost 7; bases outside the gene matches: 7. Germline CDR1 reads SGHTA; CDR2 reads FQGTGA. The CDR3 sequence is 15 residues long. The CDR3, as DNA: TGTGCCAGCAGCTTGAGGAGCGGGAGTGGCGGGGAGCTGTTTTTT. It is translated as CASSLRSGSGGELFF.

Here the CDR3 reads CASSLNSGGSYNEQFF. The CDR3, as DNA: TGTGCCAGCAGTTTAAATTCGGGGGGAAGCTACAATGAGCAGTTCTTC. The chain couples TRBV28 to TRBJ2-1, with 7 bases lining up with TRBD2. V trimming: 2 bases; J trimming: 3 bases; junction bases outside the gene matches: 7. CDR3 size: 16 residues. Germline values: CDR1 MDHEN, CDR2 SYDVKM.

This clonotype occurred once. The CDR3 is CASSYQSGGGQPQHF. CDR3 DNA sequence: TGTGCCAGCAGTTACCAATCAGGGGGCGGTCAGCCCCAGCATTTT. The chain employs TRBV6-5 and TRBJ1-5; the match to TRBD1 covers 8 bases. The CDR3 runs to 15 residues. Losses at the gene ends were 2 bases for V and 6 bases for J; bases not matched to a gene: 6. Germline V gene lookup returns CDR1 MNHEY and CDR2 SVGAGI.

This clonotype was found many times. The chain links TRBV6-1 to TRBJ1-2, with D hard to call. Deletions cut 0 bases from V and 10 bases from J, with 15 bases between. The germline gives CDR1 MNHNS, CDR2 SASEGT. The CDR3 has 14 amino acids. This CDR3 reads CASSEARKGSNYTF. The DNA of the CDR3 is TGTGCCAGCAGTGAAGCTCGGAAGGGTTCGAACTACACCTTC.

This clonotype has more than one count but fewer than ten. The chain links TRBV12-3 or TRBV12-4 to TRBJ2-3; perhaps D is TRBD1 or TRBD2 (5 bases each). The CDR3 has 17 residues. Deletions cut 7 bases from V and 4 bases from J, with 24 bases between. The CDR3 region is CASTPLGAVPPADTQYF. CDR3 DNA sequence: TGTGCCAGCACCCCACTCGGGGCAGTACCGCCGGCAGATACGCAGTATTTT.

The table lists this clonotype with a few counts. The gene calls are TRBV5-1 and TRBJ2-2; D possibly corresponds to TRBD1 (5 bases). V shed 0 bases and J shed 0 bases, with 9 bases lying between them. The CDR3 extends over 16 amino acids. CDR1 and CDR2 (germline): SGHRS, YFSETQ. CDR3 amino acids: CASSLGMTANTGELFF. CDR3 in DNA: TGCGCCAGCAGCTTGGGCATGACAGCGAACACCGGGGAGCTGTTTTTT.

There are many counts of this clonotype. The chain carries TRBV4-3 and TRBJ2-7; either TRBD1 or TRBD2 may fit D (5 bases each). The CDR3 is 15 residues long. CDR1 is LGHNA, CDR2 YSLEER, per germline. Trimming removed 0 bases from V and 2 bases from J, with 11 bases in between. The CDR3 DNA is TGCGCCAGCAGCCAAGACGGGACGGGTACCTACGAGCAGTACTTC. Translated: CASSQDGTGTYEQYF.

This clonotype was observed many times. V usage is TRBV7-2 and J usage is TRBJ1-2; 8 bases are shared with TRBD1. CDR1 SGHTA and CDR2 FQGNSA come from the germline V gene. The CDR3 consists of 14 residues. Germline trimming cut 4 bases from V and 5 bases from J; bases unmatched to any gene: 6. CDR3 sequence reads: CASSSRTGTYGYTF. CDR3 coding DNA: TGTGCCAGCAGCTCAAGGACAGGGACTTATGGCTACACCTTC.